The 14 T cell receptor beta chains given below trace back to one sample, sequenced in a study of T cell changes during pregnancy in multiple sclerosis. Assay: immunoSEQ multiplex PCR; the TCRdb copy retains only in-frame clones and omits some. Among almost 40,000 clones listed, about 89% were seen once. The source material was CD4+ T cells from peripheral blood mononuclear cells, sampled in the third trimester of pregnancy. The receptors come from a female donor in good health, enrolled as a control in a pregnancy study.

The gene calls are TRBV19 and TRBJ1-2, with TRBD1 as a possible D gene (6 bases). Germline V CDR1 and CDR2: LNHDA, SQIVND (reference sequence). The V end lost 6 bases, the J end lost 8 bases, and 16 bases lay between the germline ends. CDR3 length equals 13 residues. The CDR3 reads CASSPTRGGGYTF. The CDR3 DNA follows: TGTGCCAGTAGCCCGACCAGGGGCGGAGGCTACACCTTC.

This clone occurred once. The chain has TRBV12-5 and TRBJ1-6, with D possibly being TRBD1 (5 bases). V lost 6 bases, J lost 10 bases, and 16 bases lay in between. The CDR3 totals 14 residues. The germline V gene has CDR1 LGHNT and CDR2 FRNRAP. Here the CDR3 DNA reads TGTGCTAGTGGCCCTGCGGGGGATCAATCACCCCTCCACTTT. Translation gives CASGPAGDQSPLHF.

The chain joins TRBV7-4 to TRBJ1-1; 11 positions agree with TRBD1. Unmatched junction bases numbered 1, after V lost 4 bases and J lost 3 bases. From germline, CDR1 is SGHVT and CDR2 SQSDAQ. The CDR3 is 14 amino acids. CDR3 region: CASSWTGGYTEAFF. CDR3 coding DNA: TGTGCCAGCAGCTGGACAGGGGGCTACACTGAAGCTTTCTTT.

The gene calls are TRBV5-1 and TRBJ2-7, with 8 nucleotides matching TRBD1. CDR3 size: 14 residues. With 4 bases clipped from V and 7 bases from J, the junction kept 10 bases outside the gene matches. Germline V gene lookup returns CDR1 SGHRS and CDR2 YFSETQ. CDR3 amino acids: CASSPRGQGGEQYF. The CDR3 DNA sequence: TGCGCCAGCAGCCCAAGAGGACAGGGAGGAGAGCAGTACTTC.

The chain links TRBV12-5 to TRBJ1-5; D gene unclear. Trimming left V 3 bases short and J 3 bases short, with 15 bases between. Germline loops: CDR1 LGHNT, CDR2 FRNRAP. The CDR3 contains 16 residues. CDR3 nucleotides: TGTGCTAGTGGTTTAAGCCGGTTAAGTTCCAATCAGCCCCAGCATTTT. This translates into CASGLSRLSSNQPQHF.

V is TRBV2 and J is TRBJ2-5; D uncertain. Trimming took off 4 bases at V and 5 bases at J, with 8 bases between the two ends. The CDR3 runs to 12 residues. The germline gives CDR1 SNHLY, CDR2 FYNNEI. CDR3 bases: TGTGCCAGCAGTGTAGTTTGGGAGACCCAGTACTTC. It is translated as CASSVVWETQYF.

The chain is built from TRBV6-6 and TRBJ2-7, with TRBD2 matching 8 bases. Germline CDR1 reads MNHNY; CDR2 reads SVGAGI (reference sequence). The J segment lost 0 bases and the V segment lost 2 bases, leaving 6 bases of the junction unmatched. There are 16 residues in the CDR3. The CDR3 loop reads CASSYGGAGDSYEQYF. The DNA of the CDR3 is TGTGCCAGCAGTTACGGAGGAGCGGGGGACTCCTACGAGCAGTACTTC.

V is TRBV5-6 and J is TRBJ2-3; D remains unclear. V was shortened by 4 bases and J by 0 bases, with 12 bases between the two germline ends. This CDR3 comprises 15 residues. Germline V gene data show CDR1 as SGHDT and CDR2 as YYEEEE. The CDR3 nucleotides read TGTGCCAGCAGCGGGCTCGGTGCTAGCACAGATACGCAGTATTTT. Protein: CASSGLGASTDTQYF.

The chain joins TRBV2 to TRBJ2-1, with 11 positions matching TRBD2. CDR1 SNHLY and CDR2 FYNNEI come from the germline V gene. After removal of 2 bases from V and 6 bases from J, the junction contained 6 bases not matched to a gene. The CDR3 sequence is 16 residues long. CDR3 amino acids: CASSEWLAGGPNEQFF. In DNA, the CDR3 is TGTGCCAGCAGTGAATGGTTAGCGGGAGGGCCCAATGAGCAGTTCTTC.

The chain joins TRBV12-5 to TRBJ2-1; 10 nucleotides agree with TRBD1. With 7 bases clipped from V and 6 bases from J, the junction kept 6 bases outside the gene matches. The CDR3 has 14 residues. In germline, CDR1 is LGHNT, CDR2 FRNRAP. As DNA, the CDR3 is TGTGCTAGTGCCGGGACAGGGGTCGTCAATGAGCAGTTCTTC. Its protein is CASAGTGVVNEQFF.

This clone was observed a handful of times. The J gene is TRBJ1-6, the V gene TRBV4-2, with a tentative D call TRBD1 (6 bases). The germline V and J ends were trimmed by 0 bases and 7 bases, with 10 bases remaining between them. Germline CDR1 reads LGHNA; CDR2 reads YNFKEQ. The CDR3 consists of 15 residues. The CDR3 nucleotides are TGTGCCAGCAGCCAAGATGTTCAGGGGAATTCACCCCTCCACTTT. Amino acids: CASSQDVQGNSPLHF.

This clone has just one count. The chain employs TRBV9 and TRBJ2-1; TRBD2 aligns across 7 bases. This CDR3 comprises 17 residues. Germline CDR1 is SGDLS and CDR2 is YYNGEE. Trimming took 4 bases from V and 8 from J; bases not matched to a gene: 18. CDR3 DNA sequence: TGTGCCAGCAGCCCCGGACTAGGATTAGTAGGTAAAGATGAGCAGTTCTTC. Translation gives CASSPGLGLVGKDEQFF.

The J gene is TRBJ2-6, the V gene TRBV19; maybe TRBD2 (7 bases). The germline CDR1 and CDR2 sequences are LNHDA and SQIVND (reference sequence). The CDR3 totals 17 residues. V shed 5 bases and J shed 0 bases, with 14 bases lying between them. The CDR3, as DNA: TGTGCCAGTAGTTCCCGGGGGGCCCTCTCTGGGGCCAACGTCCTGACTTTC. Translating gives CASSSRGALSGANVLTF.

The V and J genes are TRBV7-9 and TRBJ1-6; a possible D gene is TRBD1 (6 bases). This CDR3 has 13 amino acids. CDR1 and CDR2 from the germline V gene are SEHNR and FQNEAQ (reference sequence). Trimming removed 3 bases from V and 7 bases from J, with 7 bases in between. CDR3 protein: CASSLTGNSPLHF. CDR3 nucleotide sequence: TGTGCCAGCAGCTTGACAGGAAATTCACCCCTCCACTTT.